The 2 T cell receptor beta chains below come from one sample, sequenced in a study of T-cell reconstitution after alpha-beta-depleted transplantation in children. Construction of the TCRbeta library involved unique molecular identifiers. TCRdb re-called the PCR reads through MiXCR, storing one row per CDR3 protein. The sample records fewer than 350,000 distinct CDR3 sequences, roughly 11% being singletons. This material consisted of peripheral blood, taken 180 days after TCRalphabeta/CD19-depleted stem cell transplant. Source of these receptors: a male patient aged 2-15 years who had a stem cell transplant for chronic granulomatous disease, so the T cells may come from the graft donor.

This clonotype has at least ten counts. The chain combines TRBV2 with TRBJ2-1, with a possible D match to TRBD1 (6 bases). This CDR3 is 14 amino acids long. Trimming removed 11 bases at V and 1 base at J, with 15 bases between. The germline gives CDR1 SNHLY, CDR2 FYNNEI. CDR3 loop: CADRGGPSYNEQFF. In nucleotides, the CDR3 is TGTGCCGACCGAGGGGGACCTTCCTACAATGAGCAGTTCTTC.

For this clonotype: Since a much larger clone is just one base distant, this may be a read error. The chain has TRBV20-1 and TRBJ1-4; maybe TRBD1 (5 bases). This CDR3 region has 17 residues. Germline CDR1 and CDR2: DFQATT and SNEGSKA (reference sequence). The CDR3 nucleotides read TGCTGTGCAAATCGACAGTCGTCTATAGCAACTAATGAAAAACTGTTTTTT. Protein sequence: CCANRQSSIATNEKLFF.